These 9 T cell receptor beta chains originate from one sample sequenced in a study of cytomegalovirus exposure and HLA in healthy donors. Assay: immunoSEQ multiplex PCR; the TCRdb copy retains only in-frame clones and omits some. The table lists some 200,000 clones, 85% to 95% of them singletons. The sample comprised PBMCs. The receptors here all came from a woman aged 18-30 years in good health and CMV-seronegative.

J is TRBJ2-3 and V is TRBV7-6, with D possibly being TRBD2 (5 bases). V lost 1 base, J lost 0 bases, and 17 bases lay in between. This CDR3 has 18 amino acids. Germline CDR1 reads SGHVS; CDR2 reads FNYEAQ. The CDR3 spells CASSLGSGTEHSTDTQYF. The CDR3 DNA reads as TGTGCCAGCAGCTTAGGAAGCGGTACCGAACATAGCACAGATACGCAGTATTTT.

The rearrangement joins TRBV2 to TRBJ2-3; 14 positions match TRBD2. The germline V gene has CDR1 SNHLY and CDR2 FYNNEI. The J segment lost 2 bases and the V segment lost 11 bases, leaving 6 bases of the junction unmatched. CDR3 size: 15 residues. CDR3 amino acids: CAGGLAGDPTDTQYF. CDR3 nucleotides: TGTGCCGGGGGACTAGCGGGAGATCCCACAGATACGCAGTATTTT.

V gene TRBV10-2 combines with J gene TRBJ1-5; 8 bases align to TRBD1. The V and J ends lost 7 bases and 2 bases, in that order; junction bases with no gene match: 7. From germline, CDR1 is WSHSY and CDR2 SAAADI. CDR3 length: 15 amino acids. The chain's CDR3 is CASTRTGGGNQPQHF. CDR3 nucleotide sequence: TGCGCCAGCACGCGAACAGGGGGAGGCAATCAGCCCCAGCATTTT.

This chain connects TRBV2 to TRBJ1-1, with 10 bases that match TRBD1. Unmatched junction bases numbered 6, after V lost 5 bases and J lost 6 bases. Germline V gives CDR1 SNHLY, CDR2 FYNNEI. The CDR3 length is 14 residues. The CDR3 sequence is CASSLRTGGAEAFF. The CDR3 coding sequence is TGTGCCAGCAGTCTTCGGACAGGGGGGGCTGAAGCTTTCTTT. Variable domain in full (rest from reference TRBV2 and TRBJ1-1): EPEVTQTPSHQVTQMGQEVILRCVPISNHLYFYWYRQILGQKVEFLVSFYNNEISEKSEIFDDQFSVERPDGSNFTLKIRSTKLEDSAMYFCASSLRTGGAEAFFGQGTRLTVV.

This clone occurred once. This rearrangement joins TRBV7-2 to TRBJ1-2; D is possibly TRBD1 (6 bases). The germline CDR1 and CDR2 sequences are SGHTA and FQGNSA. The CDR3 is 15 residues long. Trimming removed 5 bases at V and 5 bases at J, with 18 bases between. DNA for the CDR3: TGTGCCAGCAGCAATAACAGGGTGGTGGAATATGGCTACACCTTC. Protein product: CASSNNRVVEYGYTF.

The chain joins TRBV6-1 to TRBJ2-7; 8 nucleotides agree with TRBD1. CDR1 is MNHNS, CDR2 SASEGT, per germline. The V and J ends lost 9 bases and 4 bases, in that order; junction bases with no gene match: 8. The CDR3 consists of 13 residues. In DNA form, the CDR3 reads TGTGCCAGTGCCGGGACAGGTTTTTACGAGCAGTACTTC. Its translation: CASAGTGFYEQYF.

The chain couples TRBV7-3 to TRBJ2-1; D is unresolved. CDR1 is SGHTA and CDR2 is FQGTGA in the germline V gene. V was pared by 4 bases and J by 0 bases, with 28 bases between. The CDR3 is 21 residues long. CDR3 DNA: TGTGCCAGCAGCTCTGATAAAAGACCCCGAAACTTCCGGAGCTCCTACAATGAGCAGTTCTTC. Translating it yields CASSSDKRPRNFRSSYNEQFF.

V usage is TRBV7-6 and J usage is TRBJ2-7; TRBD2 agrees at 8 bases. Germline trimming cut 1 base from V and 6 bases from J; bases unmatched to any gene: 11. Germline V gene data show CDR1 as SGHVS and CDR2 as FNYEAQ. This CDR3 contains 16 residues. CDR3 sequence reads: CASSLVPAGGPLEQYF. The CDR3 DNA follows: TGTGCCAGCAGCTTAGTCCCGGCGGGAGGCCCCCTCGAGCAGTACTTC.

The rearrangement joins TRBV5-5 to TRBJ2-7, with D tentatively TRBD2 (7 bases). The CDR3 contains 15 residues. V dropped 2 bases and J dropped 6 bases, with 18 bases sitting between them. CDR1 and CDR2 (germline): SGHKS, YYEKEE (reference sequence). CDR3 DNA sequence: TGTGCCAGCAGCTTAGTGGGGGGGCGCGGCCTCGAGCAGTACTTC. This sequence encodes CASSLVGGRGLEQYF.